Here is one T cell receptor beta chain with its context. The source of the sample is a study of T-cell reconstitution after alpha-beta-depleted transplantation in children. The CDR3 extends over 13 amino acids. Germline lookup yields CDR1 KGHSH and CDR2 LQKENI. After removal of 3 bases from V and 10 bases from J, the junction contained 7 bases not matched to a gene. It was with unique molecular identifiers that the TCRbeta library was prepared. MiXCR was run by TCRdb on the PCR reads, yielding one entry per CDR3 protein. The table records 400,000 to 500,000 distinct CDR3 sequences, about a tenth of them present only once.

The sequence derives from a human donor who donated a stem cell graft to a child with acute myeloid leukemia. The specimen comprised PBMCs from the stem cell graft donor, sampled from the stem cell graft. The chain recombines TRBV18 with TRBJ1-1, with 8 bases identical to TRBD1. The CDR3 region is CASSPDRGEVAFF. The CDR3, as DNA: TGTGCCAGCTCACCCGACAGGGGAGAAGTAGCTTTCTTT.